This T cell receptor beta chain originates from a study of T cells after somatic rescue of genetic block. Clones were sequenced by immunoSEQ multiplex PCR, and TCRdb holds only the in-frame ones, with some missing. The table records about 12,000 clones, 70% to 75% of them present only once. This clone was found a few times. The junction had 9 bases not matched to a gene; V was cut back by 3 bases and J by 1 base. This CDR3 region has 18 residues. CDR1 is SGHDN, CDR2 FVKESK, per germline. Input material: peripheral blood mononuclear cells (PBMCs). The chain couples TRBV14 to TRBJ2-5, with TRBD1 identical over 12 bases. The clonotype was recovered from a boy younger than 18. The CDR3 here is CASSQWPGTGGFQETQYF. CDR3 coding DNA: TGTGCCAGCAGCCAGTGGCCGGGGACAGGGGGCTTCCAAGAGACCCAGTACTTC.